The 18 T cell receptor beta chains listed next were all sequenced from one sample in a study of blood T cell repertoires in COVID-19 (dated by TCRdb to the early 2020s). The library was produced with the immunoSEQ multiplex PCR assay. TCRdb limited this immuneACCESS table to in-frame rearrangements with V and J called. A share of clones is missing; checked studies link under half to unresolved V genes, and the rest is unexplained. The table for this sample lists approximately 300,000 clones; 80% to 90% of them were counted only once. The leading ten clones occupy 1% to 1.5% of the sample. Specimen: peripheral blood. The receptor set was obtained from a woman aged 50 to 60 with acute or convalescent COVID-19.

The chain combines TRBV19 with TRBJ2-2, with D possibly TRBD2 on 5 matching bases. The germline V gene has CDR1 LNHDA and CDR2 SQIVND (reference sequence). CDR3 length equals 14 residues. V was clipped by 7 bases and J by 4 bases, with 13 bases between them. DNA for the CDR3: TGTGCCAGTACGGGGAGACCCCCCACCGGGGAGCTGTTTTTT. Translation: CASTGRPPTGELFF.

This clone was seen more than once but under ten times. V usage is TRBV19 and J usage is TRBJ2-3; D not resolved. The CDR3 totals 13 residues. V gave up 3 bases and J gave up 4 bases, with 8 bases separating them. Germline loops: CDR1 LNHDA, CDR2 SQIVND (reference sequence). CDR3 region: CASSISESDTQYF. The DNA of the CDR3 is TGTGCCAGTAGTATTAGTGAATCAGATACGCAGTATTTT.

The CDR3 nucleotides are TGTGCCAGCTCACCACCCCCTGGGACAGGGGGCATAAGGCAGTTCTTC. Protein: CASSPPPGTGGIRQFF. This chain joins TRBV18 and TRBJ2-1; 12 bases are a match to TRBD1. The CDR3 consists of 16 residues. V was pared by 0 bases and J by 12 bases, with 9 bases of the junction left unmatched. The germline V gene encodes CDR1 KGHSH and CDR2 LQKENI.

V gene TRBV7-7 combines with J gene TRBJ2-7; 12 positions agree with TRBD1. The germline CDR1 and CDR2 sequences are SSHAT and FNYEAQ (reference sequence). V lost 6 bases, J lost 2 bases, and 5 bases stayed unmatched. The CDR3 sequence is 15 residues long. The CDR3 loop is CASSLGQGAAYEQYF. CDR3 DNA: TGTGCCAGCAGTTTGGGACAGGGGGCAGCCTACGAGCAGTACTTC.

The chain recombines TRBV7-2 with TRBJ2-1, with 13 bases identical to TRBD2. This CDR3 has 14 amino acids. With V trimmed by 5 bases and J by 9 bases, 4 bases remained unmatched. The germline V gene has CDR1 SGHTA and CDR2 FQGNSA. This CDR3 reads CASSPTSGGFEQFF. The DNA for the CDR3 is TGTGCCAGCAGCCCGACTAGCGGGGGGTTTGAGCAGTTCTTC.

V is TRBV28 and J is TRBJ2-1, with 7 bases matching TRBD1. Germline V gene sequence: CDR1 MDHEN, CDR2 SYDVKM. This CDR3 comprises 15 residues. V lost 4 bases to trimming and J lost 5 bases; unmatched junction nucleotides: 8. The CDR3 loop reads CASSSTRDRNNEQFF. The DNA for the CDR3 is TGTGCCAGCAGTTCCACTAGGGACAGAAACAATGAGCAGTTCTTC. The entire variable domain, with the rest obtained from reference TRBV28 and TRBJ2-1, is as follows: DVKVTQSSRYLVKRTGEKVFLECVQDMDHENMFWYRQDPGLGLRLIYFSYDVKMKEKGDIPEGYSVSREKKERFSLILESASTNQTSMYLCASSSTRDRNNEQFFGPGTRLTVL.

This clone was counted once. Germline is not matched at one junction end, which may reflect a read error. The V gene is TRBV4-1, the J gene TRBJ1-2, with D possibly matching TRBD1 (5 bases). CDR1 is MGHRA and CDR2 is YSYEKL in the germline V gene. The CDR3 has 13 amino acids. In DNA, the CDR3 is TGCGCCAGCAGCCAAAAAGAGCGGGACGGACCGTCCTTC. Protein: CASSQKERDGPSF.

DNA for the CDR3: TGTGCCAGCAGCACCCTTTCAGACAGGGACAATCAGCCCCAGCATTTT. It is translated as CASSTLSDRDNQPQHF. The chain has TRBV21-1 and TRBJ1-5; whether TRBD1, the table's D call, matches the DNA was not checked. TRBV21-1 is marked as a pseudogene. This CDR3 has 16 residues.

This chain uses TRBV7-9 with TRBJ2-1, with 13 bases aligning to TRBD2. This CDR3 is built from 19 residues. V dropped 1 base and J dropped 0; count of bases not matched to a gene: 6. The germline CDR1 and CDR2 sequences are SEHNR and FQNEAQ (reference sequence). CDR3 residues: CASSLGGLAGKSSYNEQFF. The CDR3 DNA sequence: TGTGCCAGCAGCTTAGGGGGACTAGCGGGAAAGAGCTCCTACAATGAGCAGTTCTTC.

The V and J genes are TRBV20-1 and TRBJ2-5; no reliable D call. The CDR3 is 11 amino acids. In germline, CDR1 is DFQATT, CDR2 SNEGSKA (reference sequence). V shed 7 bases and J shed 1 base, with 7 bases lying between them. CDR3 residues: CSVRSQETQYF. In nucleotides, the CDR3 is TGCAGTGTACGGTCCCAAGAGACCCAGTACTTC.

The rearrangement links TRBV2 to TRBJ1-1, with unresolved D. V lost 7 bases and J 4 bases, leaving 7 bases between the germline ends. The V gene's germline CDR1 is SNHLY and CDR2 FYNNEI. This CDR3 region has 11 residues. This CDR3 reads CASTSPTEAFF. CDR3 nucleotide sequence: TGTGCCAGCACCAGTCCCACTGAAGCTTTCTTT. Full variable domain (remainder filled in from reference TRBV2 and TRBJ1-1): EPEVTQTPSHQVTQMGQEVILRCVPISNHLYFYWYRQILGQKVEFLVSFYNNEISEKSEIFDDQFSVERPDGSNFTLKIRSTKLEDSAMYFCASTSPTEAFFGQGTRLTVV.

The CDR3 here is CASSLVGANYGYTF. CDR3 sequence (DNA): TGTGCCAGCAGCTTGGTCGGGGCTAACTATGGCTACACCTTC. The chain couples TRBV5-6 to TRBJ1-2; unclear D gene. Germline V gene sequence: CDR1 SGHDT, CDR2 YYEEEE. V dropped 0 bases and J dropped 0 bases, with 6 bases sitting between them. There are 14 residues in the CDR3.

The count of this clone is one. The gene calls are TRBV10-2 and TRBJ1-2, with 8 bases aligning to TRBD1. This CDR3 contains 15 residues. Germline V gene lookup returns CDR1 WSHSY and CDR2 SAAADI. Unmatched junction bases numbered 6, after V lost 3 bases and J lost 3 bases. The CDR3: CASSDPGTGHYGYTF. Written as DNA, the CDR3 is TGCGCCAGCAGTGACCCGGGGACAGGTCACTATGGCTACACCTTC.

Turning to this clone: A much bigger clone sits one base away, suggesting this may be a read error. The chain is built from TRBV2 and TRBJ1-5; TRBD1 aligns across 7 bases. Germline trimming cut 11 bases from V and 8 bases from J; bases unmatched to any gene: 15. Germline V lookup: CDR1 SNHLY, CDR2 FYNNEI. The CDR3 loop spans 14 amino acids. The CDR3 loop is CARGGAGGDEPQHF. The CDR3 nucleotides are TGTGCCCGCGGGGGGGCAGGGGGGGATGAGCCCCAGCATTTT.

The chain combines TRBV3-1 (or the pseudogene TRBV3-2) with TRBJ2-1; D perhaps matches TRBD2 (5 bases). The V and J ends lost 1 base and 14 bases respectively, with 18 bases between them. This CDR3 is built from 14 residues. Per germline, CDR1 LGHDT and CDR2 YNNKEL (reference sequence). The CDR3 spells CASSQVADSPGEFF. As DNA, the CDR3 is TGTGCCAGCAGCCAAGTGGCGGACTCCCCGGGTGAGTTCTTC.

This chain joins TRBV9 and TRBJ2-4; 7 nucleotides align to TRBD1. Germline values: CDR1 SGDLS, CDR2 YYNGEE. There are 13 residues in the CDR3. With 2 bases clipped from V and 7 bases from J, the junction kept 3 bases outside the gene matches. CDR3 sequence reads: CASSVQQGNIQYF. CDR3 bases: TGTGCCAGCAGCGTCCAACAGGGGAACATTCAGTACTTC. Supplemented by reference TRBV9 and TRBJ2-4, the full variable domain reads DSGVTQTPKHLITATGQRVTLRCSPRSGDLSVYWYQQSLDQGLQFLIQYYNGEERAKGNILERFSAQQFPDLHSELNLSSLELGDSALYFCASSVQQGNIQYFGAGTRLSVL.

The rearrangement uses TRBV5-1 and TRBJ2-5; D is unresolved. Between the trimmed V and J ends, which lost 4 bases and 5 bases, there was a span of 18 bases. This CDR3 has 15 amino acids. The germline V gene has CDR1 SGHRS and CDR2 YFSETQ. In DNA form, the CDR3 reads TGCGCCAGCAGCGAGGTAGGCGTCGGCCGTGAGACCCAGTACTTC. It specifies CASSEVGVGRETQYF. The full variable domain, with the rest looked up from reference TRBV5-1 and TRBJ2-5, is KAGVTQTPRYLIKTRGQQVTLSCSPISGHRSVSWYQQTPGQGLQFLFEYFSETQRNKGNFPGRFSGRQFSNSRSEMNVSTLELGDSALYLCASSEVGVGRETQYFGPGTRLLVL.

V is TRBV5-1 and J is TRBJ2-1; 7 bases are shared with TRBD2. The V and J ends lost 2 bases and 2 bases, in that order; junction bases with no gene match: 4. Germline V gene data show CDR1 as SGHRS and CDR2 as YFSETQ. The CDR3 has 15 residues. CDR3 nucleotide sequence: TGCGCCAGCAGCTTAGGACTAGATACCTACAATGAGCAGTTCTTC. Protein product: CASSLGLDTYNEQFF.